The 18 T cell receptor beta chains below were found in one sample sequenced in a study of regulatory T cells in long-lasting Graves disease. Time point indicated: newly diagnosed GD, antithyroid drugs for less than 3 months. After RNA was extracted from PBMCs, the TCR library was made from it. Arm-PCR with iRepertoire HTBI primers amplified the CDR3 regions for these TCR beta libraries. From the multiplex PCR reads, TCRdb called clonotypes with MiXCR, one entry per CDR3 protein. Here the sample spans about 220,000 distinct CDR3 sequences, about 18% being singletons. Sequenced material: peripheral blood mononuclear cells (PBMCs), taken at new diagnosis, from a patient treated with antithyroid drugs. The receptors come from a female donor with Graves disease.

This clonotype was observed a handful of times. This sequence joins TRBV28 and TRBJ2-1; TRBD2 is a possible D gene (6 bases). The CDR3 loop spans 13 amino acids. CDR1 is MDHEN and CDR2 is SYDVKM in the germline V gene. Trimming stripped 7 bases from V and 10 bases from J, with 17 bases between. CDR3 DNA sequence: TGTGCCAGCACACTTCCCGGGGGATTCGAGCAGTTCTTC. This translates into CASTLPGGFEQFF.

This clonotype was seen only a few times. The chain has TRBV7-2 and TRBJ2-1, with 13 bases fitting TRBD2. The V segment lost 7 bases and the J segment 5 bases; nucleotides outside the gene matches: 14. Germline lookup yields CDR1 SGHTA and CDR2 FQGNSA. The CDR3 has 18 amino acids. The CDR3 reads CTSTQFRTSGRPDNEQFF. The CDR3 coding sequence is TGTACCAGCACCCAATTCCGGACTAGCGGGAGACCCGACAATGAGCAGTTCTTC. Supplemented by reference TRBV7-2 and TRBJ2-1, the full variable domain reads GAGVSQSPSNKVTEKGKDVELRCDPISGHTALYWYRQSLGQGLEFLIYFQGNSAPDKSGLPSDRFSAERTGGSVSTLTIQRTQQEDSAVYLCTSTQFRTSGRPDNEQFFGPGTRLTVL.

As regards this clonotype: A read error likely explains this, since a far larger clone differs by one base. The gene calls are TRBV7-6 and TRBJ2-5; 7 bases line up with TRBD1. Losses at the gene ends were 5 bases for V and 1 base for J; bases not matched to a gene: 7. CDR1 and CDR2 from the germline V gene are SGHVS and FNYEAQ. This CDR3 is built from 15 residues. As DNA, the CDR3 is TGTGCCAGCAGCAAGGGACAGAAGAGCCAAGAGACCCAGTACTTC. As protein: CASSKGQKSQETQYF. Full variable domain (missing parts from reference TRBV7-6 and TRBJ2-5): GAGVSQSPRYKVTKRGQDVALRCDPISGHVSLYWYRQALGQGPEFLTYFNYEAQQDKSGLPNDRFSAERPEGSISTLTIQRTEQRDSAMYRCASSKGQKSQETQYFGPGTRLLVL.

At least ten counts were recorded for this clonotype. The V call is TRBV7-2, the J call TRBJ2-1; TRBD2 matches 9 bases. Trimming at V came to 4 bases and at J to 2 bases, leaving 3 bases not matched to a gene. Germline CDR1 is SGHTA and CDR2 is FQGNSA. There are 15 residues in the CDR3. In nucleotides, the CDR3 is TGTGCCAGCAGCTCGCGGGAGGGCCCCTACAATGAGCAGTTCTTC. Translated, it gives CASSSREGPYNEQFF.

Turning to this clonotype: A far larger clone is just one base off, so this is likely a read error. The rearrangement links TRBV29-1 to TRBJ2-7; 11 nucleotides align to TRBD2. Germline CDR1 reads SQVTM; CDR2 reads ANQGSEA. This CDR3 spans 17 amino acids. Trimming cost V 3 bases and J 7 bases; bases outside gene matches: 17. The CDR3 spells CSVEGHQGLAEYNEQYF. The CDR3 coding sequence is TGCAGCGTTGAGGGGCACCAGGGACTAGCGGAATACAATGAGCAGTACTTC.

This clonotype has at least ten counts. J is TRBJ2-7 and V is TRBV5-6, with 7 bases identical to TRBD1. The length of the CDR3 is 12 residues. The germline V gene has CDR1 SGHDT and CDR2 YYEEEE. After removal of 4 bases from V and 4 bases from J, the junction contained 2 bases not matched to a gene. The CDR3 nucleotides read TGTGCCAGCAGCGTGACAGGGTACGAGCAGTACTTC. This codes for CASSVTGYEQYF.

There are many counts of this clonotype. The rearrangement uses TRBV2 and TRBJ2-2, with D hard to call. CDR3 size: 15 residues. Germline V gene data show CDR1 as SNHLY and CDR2 as FYNNEI. V lost 5 bases and J 0 bases, leaving 10 bases between the germline ends. The CDR3 reads CASSRLRTNTGELFF. DNA of the CDR3: TGTGCCAGCAGTAGGCTAAGGACGAACACCGGGGAGCTGTTTTTT.

In its sample, this clonotype was seen many times. A read error may account for a junction end that differs from germline. The V call is TRBV7-3, the J call TRBJ2-5; possibly TRBD1 or TRBD2 for D (5 bases each). The CDR3 loop spans 11 amino acids. Germline V lookup: CDR1 SGHTA, CDR2 FQGTGA. The CDR3 DNA follows: TGTGCCAGCAGTTGTACCGGGACCCGAAACTTC. Translation: CASSCTGTRNF.

This clonotype was detected ten times or more. The junction shows a germline mismatch at one end, possibly a read error. V and J are TRBV11-2 and TRBJ1-2, with D possibly TRBD1 on 6 matching bases. CDR1 is SGHAT, CDR2 FQNNGV, per germline. The CDR3 covers 10 residues. The CDR3 protein is CASSLEDSSF. The CDR3, as DNA: TGTGCCAGCAGCTTAGAGGACAGTAGCTTC.

This clonotype was observed at least ten times. The chain employs TRBV28 and TRBJ1-6, with TRBD1 as a possible D gene (5 bases). The germline V gene has CDR1 MDHEN and CDR2 SYDVKM. V was shortened by 6 bases and J by 7 bases, with 10 bases between the two germline ends. This CDR3 is 13 amino acids long. The DNA for the CDR3 is TGTGCCAGCAGGGGAGGGGACAATTCACCCCTCCACTTT. Its translation: CASRGGDNSPLHF.

In this sample, this clonotype turned up a few times. The chain couples TRBV9 to TRBJ2-2; TRBD1 agrees at 7 bases. Germline values: CDR1 SGDLS, CDR2 YYNGEE. V dropped 2 bases and J dropped 7; count of bases not matched to a gene: 8. The CDR3 loop spans 15 amino acids. The CDR3 region is CASSVDRESHGELFF. CDR3 coding DNA: TGTGCCAGCAGCGTCGACAGGGAGTCTCACGGGGAGCTGTTTTTT.

This clonotype was seen at least ten times. V is TRBV6-6 and J is TRBJ1-2; D gene uncertain. Germline lookup yields CDR1 MNHNY and CDR2 SVGAGI (reference sequence). This CDR3 comprises 12 residues. Between the trimmed V and J ends, which lost 0 bases and 7 bases, there was a span of 6 bases. The CDR3 loop reads CASSYSGFGYTF. The CDR3 coding sequence is TGTGCCAGCAGTTACTCGGGGTTTGGCTACACCTTC.

This clonotype was seen many times. The chain employs TRBV20-1 and TRBJ2-3; TRBD2 matches at 8 bases. The V and J ends lost 3 bases and 6 bases, in that order; junction bases with no gene match: 5. The CDR3 spans 13 residues. The germline V gene encodes CDR1 DFQATT and CDR2 SNEGSKA (reference sequence). CDR3 sequence: CSARAGGADTQYF. DNA of the CDR3: TGCAGTGCTAGGGCGGGAGGTGCGGATACGCAGTATTTT.

Worth noting for this clonotype: A read error is likely here: a far larger clone is one base away. This chain connects TRBV11-2 to TRBJ2-1, with TRBD2 identical over 12 bases. This CDR3 is 18 amino acids long. CDR1 is SGHAT, CDR2 FQNNGV, per germline. The CDR3 reads CASGLAAGLAGPYNEQFF. DNA for the CDR3: TGTGCCAGCGGCTTAGCCGCGGGACTAGCGGGCCCATACAATGAGCAGTTCTTC.

This sequence joins TRBV29-1 and TRBJ2-7; TRBD2 matches at 12 bases. Germline V gene lookup returns CDR1 SQVTM and CDR2 ANQGSEA. The CDR3 totals 14 residues. V lost 6 bases, J lost 4 bases, and 7 bases stayed unmatched. The CDR3 DNA sequence: TGCAGCGTGCCTAGCGGGAGGGCCGGGTACGAGCAGTACTTC. As protein: CSVPSGRAGYEQYF.

Ten or more counts support this clonotype. CDR3 sequence: CASSFGTGVDEQFF. CDR3 coding DNA: TGTGCCAGCAGTTTTGGGACAGGGGTGGATGAGCAGTTCTTC. V usage is TRBV12-3 or TRBV12-4 and J usage is TRBJ2-1; TRBD1 matches at 10 bases. V trimming: 3 bases; J trimming: 8 bases; junction bases outside the gene matches: 4. This CDR3 contains 14 residues.

This clonotype was picked up many times. The rearrangement uses TRBV11-3 and TRBJ1-1; D not certain. CDR1 and CDR2 from the germline V gene are SGHNT and YENEEA. The CDR3 loop spans 13 amino acids. V was clipped by 1 base and J by 4 bases, with 7 bases between them. The CDR3 region has the DNA TGTGCCAGCAGCTTAGGATTAGTCACTGAAGCTTTCTTT. Protein product: CASSLGLVTEAFF.

Many counts were recorded for this clonotype. J is TRBJ2-5 and V is TRBV11-2; D remains unclear. The CDR3 runs 13 residues. The V gene's germline CDR1 is SGHAT and CDR2 FQNNGV. V lost 4 bases and J 0 bases, leaving 6 bases between the germline ends. CDR3 sequence reads: CASSYPYQETQYF. The CDR3 coding sequence is TGTGCCAGCAGCTATCCGTACCAAGAGACCCAGTACTTC.